This entry lists 27 T cell receptor beta chains sequenced from one sample in a study of shared clonotypes between healthy human individuals. TCRdb keeps only in-frame clones here, not all; method: immunoSEQ multiplex PCR. This table has hundreds of thousands of clones, approximately 95% appearing once. Naive CD8 cells comprised CD45RO-negative, CCR7-positively selected cells, excluding terminally differentiated effector memory CD45RA+ cells. The material sequenced was naive CD8+ T cells sorted from blood. The source is a woman under 40 in good health.

To note about this clone: The same CDR3 arises from other DNA sequences in this sample as well. The chain recombines TRBV10-2 with TRBJ1-2; D is possibly TRBD1 (5 bases). The CDR3 length is 11 residues. Trimming left V 2 bases short and J 8 bases short, with 6 bases between. Germline values: CDR1 WSHSY, CDR2 SAAADI. In DNA form, the CDR3 reads TGCGCCAGCAGTGAGGGGGGAGGCTACACCTTC. Translated, it gives CASSEGGGYTF.

The chain carries TRBV4-2 and TRBJ1-1; D is undetermined. V was shortened by 4 bases and J by 3 bases, with 3 bases between the two germline ends. Germline V gene data show CDR1 as LGHNA and CDR2 as YNFKEQ. This CDR3 is built from 11 residues. CDR3 DNA: TGTGCCAGCAGCCGGGACACTGAAGCTTTCTTT. This codes for CASSRDTEAFF.

V and J are TRBV6-1 and TRBJ2-3, with 9 bases that match TRBD1. The CDR3 consists of 15 residues. CDR1 and CDR2 from the germline V gene are MNHNS and SASEGT. Trimming removed 3 bases from V and 6 bases from J; junction bases left unmatched: 7. The CDR3 sequence: CASSEGTGGRDTQYF. The CDR3 DNA reads TGTGCCAGCAGTGAGGGTACAGGGGGCCGGGATACGCAGTATTTT.

V usage is TRBV7-3 and J usage is TRBJ2-1; the D gene could be TRBD1 or TRBD2 (5 bases each). The germline V gene encodes CDR1 SGHTA and CDR2 FQGTGA. V was shortened by 3 bases and J by 5 bases, with 17 bases between the two germline ends. The CDR3 contains 16 residues. The CDR3 loop is CASSLSFGGTHNEQFF. Here the CDR3 DNA reads TGTGCCAGCAGCTTGAGTTTTGGGGGAACCCACAATGAGCAGTTCTTC.

This sequence joins TRBV13 and TRBJ2-4, with D unclear. CDR1 and CDR2 (germline): PRHDT, FYEKMQ (reference sequence). Trimming removed 3 bases from V and 0 bases from J, with 6 bases in between. This CDR3 has 14 amino acids. The CDR3 nucleotides read TGTGCCAGCAGCTTCGGCCTAGCCAAAAACATTCAGTACTTC. It yields the protein CASSFGLAKNIQYF. Together with reference TRBV13 and TRBJ2-4, the CDR3 gives the full variable domain: AAGVIQSPRHLIKEKRETATLKCYPIPRHDTVYWYQQGPGQDPQFLISFYEKMQSDKGSIPDRFSAQQFSDYHSELNMSSLELGDSALYFCASSFGLAKNIQYFGAGTRLSVL.

The V call is TRBV2, the J call TRBJ2-7, with 10 positions matching TRBD2. J gave up 4 bases and V 6 bases, and 6 bases lay outside the gene matches. The germline V gene encodes CDR1 SNHLY and CDR2 FYNNEI. The CDR3 extends over 14 amino acids. Written as DNA, the CDR3 is TGTGCCAGCAGGTCGGGACTAGCGCTTTACGAGCAGTACTTC. This translates into CASRSGLALYEQYF.

The V call is TRBV5-1, the J call TRBJ2-7; no definite D call. V shed 0 bases and J shed 6 bases, with 10 bases lying between them. This CDR3 comprises 13 residues. Germline lookup yields CDR1 SGHRS and CDR2 YFSETQ. In DNA, the CDR3 is TGCGCCAGCAGCTTGGTATATTTGCGCGAGCAGTACTTC. Its protein product is CASSLVYLREQYF.

This clone was observed a single time. In nucleotides, the CDR3 is TGTGCCAGTAGTATACGGGACTCTTACTACGAGCAGTACTTC. It specifies CASSIRDSYYEQYF. The V call is TRBV19, the J call TRBJ2-7, with TRBD2 as a possible D gene (6 bases). V gave up 2 bases and J gave up 3 bases, with 11 bases separating them. Per the germline V gene, CDR1 is LNHDA and CDR2 is SQIVND (reference sequence). This CDR3 region has 14 residues.

This chain connects TRBV10-3 to TRBJ1-1; unclear D gene. Germline V lookup: CDR1 ENHRY, CDR2 SYGVKD. The CDR3 totals 15 residues. Trimming left V 0 bases short and J 0 bases short, with 8 bases between. The CDR3: CAISESEGVNTEAFF. DNA for the CDR3: TGTGCCATCAGTGAGTCTGAGGGTGTGAACACTGAAGCTTTCTTT.

V gene TRBV29-1 combines with J gene TRBJ2-4, with D perhaps TRBD1 (6 bases). V was shortened by 3 bases and J by 5 bases, with 20 bases between the two germline ends. Germline V gene lookup returns CDR1 SQVTM and CDR2 ANQGSEA. The CDR3 loop spans 16 amino acids. The CDR3 here is CSVEGTNDGVENIQYF. CDR3 DNA: TGCAGCGTTGAGGGGACAAATGATGGAGTCGAAAACATTCAGTACTTC.

V gene TRBV6-5 combines with J gene TRBJ1-3; tentative D call: TRBD1 (5 bases). CDR1 and CDR2 from the germline V gene are MNHEY and SVGAGI. The CDR3 spans 13 residues. The ends were cut back, 6 bases at V and 4 bases at J, with 10 bases in the middle. The CDR3 loop is CASRGTSGNTIYF. The CDR3 DNA reads TGTGCCAGCAGAGGGACCTCCGGAAACACCATATATTTT.

The genes are TRBV2 and TRBJ2-7; 7 nucleotides align to TRBD2. The V gene's germline CDR1 is SNHLY and CDR2 FYNNEI. The CDR3 extends over 14 amino acids. Trimming took 7 bases from V and 2 from J; bases not matched to a gene: 8. CDR3: CASNGLAGAYEQYF. CDR3 nucleotides: TGTGCCAGCAATGGTTTGGCGGGGGCCTACGAGCAGTACTTC.

This CDR3 is CASSSGITYGYTF. For the CDR3, the DNA is TGTGCCAGCAGCTCGGGAATTACCTATGGCTACACCTTC. V gene TRBV27 combines with J gene TRBJ1-2; D unresolved. This CDR3 comprises 13 residues. The ends were cut back, 6 bases at V and 4 bases at J, with 12 bases in the middle. Germline CDR1 and CDR2: MNHEY and SMNVEV (reference sequence).

The chain has TRBV5-4 and TRBJ2-7; tentative D call: TRBD2 (6 bases). This CDR3 spans 15 amino acids. The germline V and J ends were trimmed by 2 bases and 2 bases, with 14 bases remaining between them. Germline CDR1 SGHNT, CDR2 YYREEE (reference sequence). The CDR3 loop reads CASSFGGSGAYEQYF. In DNA, the CDR3 is TGTGCCAGCAGCTTTGGCGGTAGCGGTGCCTACGAGCAGTACTTC. The complete variable domain, with remaining parts taken from reference TRBV5-4 and TRBJ2-7, reads ETGVTQSPTHLIKTRGQQVTLRCSSQSGHNTVSWYQQALGQGPQFIFQYYREEENGRGNFPPRFSGLQFPNYSSELNVNALELDDSALYLCASSFGGSGAYEQYFGPGTRLTVT.

This chain connects TRBV7-9 to TRBJ2-7; no clear D. Germline V lookup: CDR1 SEHNR, CDR2 FQNEAQ (reference sequence). The CDR3 has 14 residues. Deletions cut 0 bases from V and 2 bases from J, with 8 bases between. The CDR3 spells CASSLASRPYEQYF. In DNA form, the CDR3 reads TGTGCCAGCAGCTTAGCGTCGAGGCCCTACGAGCAGTACTTC.

This clone was seen only once. The CDR3 sequence: CSVRNPTAGTNPYNEQFF. In DNA, the CDR3 is TGCAGCGTTCGTAACCCTACAGCGGGAACTAACCCCTACAATGAGCAGTTCTTC. J is TRBJ2-1 and V is TRBV29-1; 7 bases agree with TRBD2. With 5 bases clipped from V and 2 bases from J, the junction kept 18 bases outside the gene matches. The germline CDR1 and CDR2 sequences are SQVTM and ANQGSEA. This CDR3 region has 18 residues.

The CDR3: CASSFLDSTYEQYF. The CDR3 DNA is TGTGCCAGCAGTTTTTTGGACAGTACCTACGAGCAGTACTTC. The V gene is TRBV28, the J gene TRBJ2-7, with D tentatively TRBD1 (6 bases). The V and J ends lost 3 bases and 2 bases respectively, with 11 bases between them. The CDR3 contains 14 residues. Germline CDR1 is MDHEN and CDR2 is SYDVKM.

A single count supports this clone. V is TRBV2 and J is TRBJ2-5, with D unresolved. Germline V gene data show CDR1 as SNHLY and CDR2 as FYNNEI. V lost 7 bases to trimming and J lost 1 base, with 10 bases between them. The CDR3 spans 13 residues. The CDR3 DNA reads as TGTGCCAGCAAGGTGGGCGGCCAAGAGACCCAGTACTTC. It encodes CASKVGGQETQYF.

The chain carries TRBV27 and TRBJ2-5, with TRBD1 matching over 8 bases. Trimming cost V 5 bases and J 1 base; bases outside gene matches: 6. CDR1 is MNHEY, CDR2 SMNVEV, per germline (reference sequence). The CDR3 totals 15 residues. CDR3 residues: CASSPITGGQETQYF. The CDR3, as DNA: TGTGCCAGCAGTCCCATCACAGGGGGCCAAGAGACCCAGTACTTC.

The chain joins TRBV11-2 to TRBJ1-5; TRBD1 is a possible D gene (5 bases). Trimming pared 1 base from V and 0 bases from J, leaving 13 bases between. Germline CDR1 reads SGHAT; CDR2 reads FQNNGV. The CDR3 loop spans 17 amino acids. Here the CDR3 DNA reads TGTGCCAGCAGCTTAGCCCGCGGACATTATAGCAATCAGCCCCAGCATTTT. It yields the protein CASSLARGHYSNQPQHF. Supplemented by reference TRBV11-2 and TRBJ1-5, the full variable domain reads EAGVAQSPRYKIIEKRQSVAFWCNPISGHATLYWYQQILGQGPKLLIQFQNNGVVDDSQLPKDRFSAERLKGVDSTLKIQPAKLEDSAVYLCASSLARGHYSNQPQHFGDGTRLSIL.

CDR3 nucleotide sequence: TGCAGCGTTGAAGAAGAAGCGGGAGGTACGGTGGAGACCCAGTACTTC. Its translation: CSVEEEAGGTVETQYF. The J gene is TRBJ2-5, the V gene TRBV29-1; 9 bases fit TRBD2. V lost 0 bases, J lost 5 bases, and 10 bases stayed unmatched. This CDR3 has 16 residues. Germline V gene sequence: CDR1 SQVTM, CDR2 ANQGSEA. Filled out from reference TRBV29-1 and TRBJ2-5, the complete variable domain reads SAVISQKPSRDICQRGTSLTIQCQVDSQVTMMFWYRQQPGQSLTLIATANQGSEATYESGFVIDKFPISRPNLTFSTLTVSNMSPEDSSIYLCSVEEEAGGTVETQYFGPGTRLLVL.

The V call is TRBV5-6, the J call TRBJ2-7, with 9 nucleotides matching TRBD2. CDR3 length: 15 amino acids. Germline values: CDR1 SGHDT, CDR2 YYEEEE. V shed 4 bases, J shed 2 bases, and the junction held 7 bases outside the gene matches. This CDR3 is CASSPAGGLAYEQYF. The CDR3 region has the DNA TGTGCCAGCAGCCCAGCGGGAGGCTTAGCCTACGAGCAGTACTTC.

V and J are TRBV7-9 and TRBJ2-2, with 9 nucleotides matching TRBD1. Germline V gives CDR1 SEHNR, CDR2 FQNEAQ (reference sequence). The V segment lost 5 bases and the J segment 4 bases; nucleotides outside the gene matches: 8. This CDR3 has 16 residues. DNA of the CDR3: TGTGCCAGCAGCATGGGGACAGGGAGTTCCACCGGGGAGCTGTTTTTT. Translating gives CASSMGTGSSTGELFF.

V usage is TRBV2 and J usage is TRBJ2-7, with D unresolved. CDR3 size: 12 residues. V lost 11 bases and J 0 bases, leaving 11 bases between the germline ends. Germline CDR1 SNHLY, CDR2 FYNNEI. The CDR3 DNA follows: TGTGCCGATCATGAAGTCTCCTACGAGCAGTACTTC. Protein product: CADHEVSYEQYF.

A word on this clone: Additional DNA sequences in this sample encode the identical CDR3. The chain is built from TRBV4-1 and TRBJ2-7; 11 bases match TRBD2. The CDR3 covers 14 residues. V shed 2 bases, J shed 3 bases, and the junction held 0 bases outside the gene matches. Per germline, CDR1 MGHRA and CDR2 YSYEKL. CDR3 in amino acids: CASSQTSGSYEQYF. The CDR3 DNA is TGCGCCAGCAGCCAAACTAGCGGGAGCTACGAGCAGTACTTC.

The sample holds one count of this clone. The chain combines TRBV28 with TRBJ1-1, with no clear D. Trimming took off 6 bases at V and 1 base at J, with 6 bases between the two ends. This CDR3 comprises 12 residues. The germline V gene has CDR1 MDHEN and CDR2 SYDVKM. CDR3 bases: TGTGCCAGCAGGAGAACGAACACTGAAGCTTTCTTT. Protein product: CASRRTNTEAFF.

The chain combines TRBV30 with TRBJ2-1, with D perhaps TRBD2 (6 bases). This CDR3 has 15 amino acids. Between the trimmed V and J ends, which lost 7 bases and 3 bases, there was a span of 19 bases. Germline V CDR1 and CDR2: GTSNPN, SVGIG (reference sequence). CDR3 sequence: CAYKTRDFHYNEQFF. In DNA, the CDR3 is TGTGCCTACAAAACCCGGGACTTCCACTACAATGAGCAGTTCTTC.